This entry is about one T cell receptor beta chain. Its antigen specificity is not known. No base-level quality is on record; no much larger clone is a single base apart. This specimen belongs to a study of cytotoxic CD8 clonotypes in ibrutinib-treated CLL (dated by TCRdb to the early 2020s). Turning to the overall study: The cohort included more than 14 treatment-naive and roughly 10 relapsed/refractory patients; about 18 were IGHV unmutated. On average, each sample had some 260,000 productive templates and under 95,000 productive rearrangements. Samples at response were collected after a median of about 12 months of treatment, with a range of roughly 6 to 36 months. Every sample from remission and from progressive disease was obtained while the patients were still on ibrutinib. Of the approximately 90 participants in the trial, about two dozen had longitudinal samples available. Partial responses were observed in 24 patients and complete responses in 2; after a median follow-up of 68 months, remission was maintained in roughly 14 patients and progression was observed in some 12. Cryopreserved peripheral blood mononuclear cells were obtained prior to treatment, at the time of response, and at either disease progression or sustained remission.

Ends trimmed: V by 1 base, J by 5 bases; bases unmatched to a gene: 13. Its CDR3 holds 17 amino acids, cysteine through phenylalanine. Only the CDR3 part of the read is kept: 51 bases, read in frame from the first base. Sequences GTSNPN (CDR1) and SVGIG (CDR2) are obtained from the germline V gene (reference sequence). The time point label corresponds to: more than 10 months on ibrutinib. For TCR beta library preparation, approximately 2 micrograms of genomic DNA was extracted from cryopreserved PBMCs. Longitudinal blood samples from CLL patients receiving ibrutinib monotherapy were subjected to high-throughput TCR beta sequencing. The patients were enrolled in a single-center, open-label phase 2 trial of ibrutinib monotherapy. On a MiSeq, deep resolution sequencing aimed for a depth between 1 in 1 million and 1 in 200,000 T cells, with each clonotype covered approximately 9.8x on average. TCR beta libraries were generated with the immunoSEQ hsTCRB Kit. Regarding the original processing steps: Data were analyzed with ImmunoSEQ Data Assistant and ImmunoSEQ Analyzer, with V, D and J genes assigned per IMGT definitions. Clonality, with values ranging from 0 to 1, was calculated as one minus the normalized Shannon entropy of productive rearrangement frequencies. Public clonotype analysis was restricted to overrepresented clonotypes comprising at least 0.05% of each patient's repertoire. Repertoires from 10 to 15 age-matched healthy donors in immuneACCESS were used as clonality controls. TCRdb limited this immuneACCESS table to in-frame rearrangements with V and J called. A share of clones is missing; checked studies link under half to unresolved V genes, and the rest is unexplained. V, J and clone size reflect that table, while D and trimming were determined from the DNA. For this sample there are over 120,000 clones; 79% appear just once. Of the sample, around 13% falls within the top ten clones.

Study-wide findings and limitations: Baseline clonality was found to be higher than that of age-matched healthy donors and was strongly correlated with circulating CD8+ T-cell counts. Lymph node repertoires were not examined, and the timing of sampling was not matched between patients in sustained remission and those whose disease progressed. An increase in clonality was observed at ibrutinib response, with clonality remaining stable during sustained remission and falling back toward baseline at progression. Public clonotypes were rare and either contracted or stayed stable during treatment, and the rise in clonality at ibrutinib response reflected the expansion of private clonotypes.

Sequenced material: PBMCs, taken after 12 months of ibrutinib treatment. The TCR originated in a human donor with chronic lymphocytic leukemia. This sequence uses TRBV30 and TRBJ2-5, and TRBD2 matches 10 of the central bases. The bases are TGTGCCTGGAGTGGCTATGGTCTAGCGGGAGTGCTTGAGACCCAGTACTTC. It is translated as CAWSGYGLAGVLETQYF.